The entry below gives a single TCR beta chain sequence along with its context. Its antigen is still unknown. The sample's treatment: 19 received Ad26.COV2.S at low or high dose, single or two shots; about 5 received placebo; per-sample allocation not given. Collection of samples fell on day 63 after the first vaccine or placebo injection. Measured with immunoSEQ multiplex PCR; TCRdb has only the in-frame clones, and not every one. Among fewer than 400,000 clones listed, about 82% were seen once. This record belongs to a study of Ad26.COV2.S vaccination and SARS-CoV-2 variants. Study details: Dosing was one shot or two shots 56 days apart.

General study results and limits: People given the vaccine had a wider spike-specific TCR breadth than placebo recipients did.

The CDR3 sequence is 12 residues long. Trimming took off 5 bases at V and 11 bases at J, with 13 bases between the two ends. Germline CDR1 is LNHDA and CDR2 is SQIVND (reference sequence). The sample consisted of peripheral blood, taken in a trial of Ad26.COV2.S vaccine versus placebo. The chain recombines TRBV19 with TRBJ2-1, with a possible D match to TRBD1 (6 bases). This TCR came from a person aged 18-65 years who received the Ad26.COV2.S COVID-19 vaccine or a placebo. CDR3 region: CASSDFTGKQFF. Here the CDR3 DNA reads TGTGCCAGTAGTGATTTTACAGGGAAGCAGTTCTTC.